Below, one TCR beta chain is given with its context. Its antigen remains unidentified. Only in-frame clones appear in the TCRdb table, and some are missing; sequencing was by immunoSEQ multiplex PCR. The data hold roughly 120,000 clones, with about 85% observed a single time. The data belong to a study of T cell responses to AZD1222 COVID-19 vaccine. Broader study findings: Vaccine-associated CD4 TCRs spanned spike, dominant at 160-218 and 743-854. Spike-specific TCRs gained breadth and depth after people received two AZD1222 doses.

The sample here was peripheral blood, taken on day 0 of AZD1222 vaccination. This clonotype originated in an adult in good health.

The CDR3 sequence: CASSSSSYNEQFF. For the CDR3, the DNA is TGTGCCAGCAGCTCGAGCTCCTACAATGAGCAGTTCTTC. The chain has TRBV6-2 or TRBV6-3 and TRBJ2-1; D unresolved. V dropped 6 bases and J dropped 0 bases, with 6 bases sitting between them. This CDR3 is 13 amino acids long. Germline loops: CDR1 MNHEY, CDR2 SVGEGT.